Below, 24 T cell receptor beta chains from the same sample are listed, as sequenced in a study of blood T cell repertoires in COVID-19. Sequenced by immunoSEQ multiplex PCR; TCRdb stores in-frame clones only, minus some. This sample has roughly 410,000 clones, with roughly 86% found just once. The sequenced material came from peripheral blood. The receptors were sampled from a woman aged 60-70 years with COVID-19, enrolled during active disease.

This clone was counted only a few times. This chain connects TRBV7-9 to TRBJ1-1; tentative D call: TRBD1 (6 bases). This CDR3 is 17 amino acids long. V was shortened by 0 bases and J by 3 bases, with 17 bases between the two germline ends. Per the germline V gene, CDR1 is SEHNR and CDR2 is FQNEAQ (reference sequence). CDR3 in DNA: TGTGCCAGCAGCTTAGCGGGGGCGCGAGTGTCTGACACTGAAGCTTTCTTT. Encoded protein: CASSLAGARVSDTEAFF. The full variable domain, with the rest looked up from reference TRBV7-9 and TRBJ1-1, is DTGVSQNPRHKITKRGQNVTFRCDPISEHNRLYWYRQTLGQGPEFLTYFQNEAQLEKSRLLSDRFSAERPKGSFSTLEIQRTEQGDSAMYLCASSLAGARVSDTEAFFGQGTRLTVV.

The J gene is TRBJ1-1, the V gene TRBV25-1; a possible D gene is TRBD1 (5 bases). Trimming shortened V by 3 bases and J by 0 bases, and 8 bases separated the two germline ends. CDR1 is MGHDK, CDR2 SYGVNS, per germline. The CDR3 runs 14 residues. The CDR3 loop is CASSEPTVNTEAFF. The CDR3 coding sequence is TGTGCCAGCAGTGAGCCGACAGTGAACACTGAAGCTTTCTTT.

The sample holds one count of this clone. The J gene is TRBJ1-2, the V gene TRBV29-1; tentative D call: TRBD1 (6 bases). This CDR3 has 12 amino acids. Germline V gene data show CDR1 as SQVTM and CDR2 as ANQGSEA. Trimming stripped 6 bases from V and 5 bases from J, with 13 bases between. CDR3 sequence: CSVTDSWYGYTF. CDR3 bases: TGCAGCGTGACGGACAGCTGGTATGGCTACACCTTC. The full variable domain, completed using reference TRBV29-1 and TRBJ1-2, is SAVISQKPSRDICQRGTSLTIQCQVDSQVTMMFWYRQQPGQSLTLIATANQGSEATYESGFVIDKFPISRPNLTFSTLTVSNMSPEDSSIYLCSVTDSWYGYTFGSGTRLTVV.

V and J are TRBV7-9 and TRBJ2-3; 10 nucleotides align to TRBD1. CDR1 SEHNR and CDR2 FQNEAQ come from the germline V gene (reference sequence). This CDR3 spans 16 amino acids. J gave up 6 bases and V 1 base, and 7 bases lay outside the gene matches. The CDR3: CASSLGGTGAQDTQYF. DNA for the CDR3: TGTGCCAGCAGCTTAGGCGGGACAGGGGCGCAGGATACGCAGTATTTT.

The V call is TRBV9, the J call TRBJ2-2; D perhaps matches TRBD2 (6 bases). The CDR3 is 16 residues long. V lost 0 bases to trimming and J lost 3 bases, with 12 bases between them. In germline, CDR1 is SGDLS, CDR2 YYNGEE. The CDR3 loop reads CASSVGQRVYTGELFF. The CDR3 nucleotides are TGTGCCAGCAGCGTAGGACAGCGGGTGTACACCGGGGAGCTGTTTTTT.

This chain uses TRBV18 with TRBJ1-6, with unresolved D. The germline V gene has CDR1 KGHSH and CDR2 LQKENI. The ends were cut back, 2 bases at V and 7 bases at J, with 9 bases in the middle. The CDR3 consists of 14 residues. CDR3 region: CASSPNSQNSPLHF. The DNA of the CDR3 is TGTGCCAGCTCACCAAACAGCCAGAATTCACCCCTCCACTTT. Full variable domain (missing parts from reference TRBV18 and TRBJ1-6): NAGVMQNPRHLVRRRGQEARLRCSPMKGHSHVYWYRQLPEEGLKFMVYLQKENIIDESGMPKERFSAEFPKEGPSILRIQQVVRGDSAAYFCASSPNSQNSPLHFGNGTRLTVT.

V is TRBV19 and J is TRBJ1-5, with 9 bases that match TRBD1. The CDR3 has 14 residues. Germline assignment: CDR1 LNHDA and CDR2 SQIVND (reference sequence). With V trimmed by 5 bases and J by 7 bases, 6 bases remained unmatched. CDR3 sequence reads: CASSQDRGGQPQHF. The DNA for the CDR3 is TGTGCCAGTAGTCAGGACAGGGGCGGGCAGCCCCAGCATTTT.

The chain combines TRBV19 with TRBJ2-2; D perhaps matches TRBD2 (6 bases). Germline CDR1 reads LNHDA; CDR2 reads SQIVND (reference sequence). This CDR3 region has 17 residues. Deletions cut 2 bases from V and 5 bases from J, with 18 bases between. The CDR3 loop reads CASSIYPSSVGTGELFF. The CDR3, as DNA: TGTGCCAGTAGTATATACCCTTCTAGCGTTGGTACCGGGGAGCTGTTTTTT.

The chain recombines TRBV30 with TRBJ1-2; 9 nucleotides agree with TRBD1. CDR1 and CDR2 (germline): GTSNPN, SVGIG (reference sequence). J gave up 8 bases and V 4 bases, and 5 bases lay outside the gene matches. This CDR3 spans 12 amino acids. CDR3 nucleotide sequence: TGTGCCTGGAATATGGACAGGGGAGGCTACACCTTC. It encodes CAWNMDRGGYTF.

The CDR3 loop is CATHRGEKAEAFF. The CDR3 bases are TGTGCCACCCACAGGGGAGAAAAAGCTGAAGCTTTCTTT. The chain combines TRBV10-3 with TRBJ1-1, with 7 bases fitting TRBD1. CDR1 is ENHRY, CDR2 SYGVKD, per germline. The CDR3 is made up of 13 amino acids. The V gene end was trimmed by 10 bases and the J gene end by 6 bases; junction bases not matched to a gene: 11.

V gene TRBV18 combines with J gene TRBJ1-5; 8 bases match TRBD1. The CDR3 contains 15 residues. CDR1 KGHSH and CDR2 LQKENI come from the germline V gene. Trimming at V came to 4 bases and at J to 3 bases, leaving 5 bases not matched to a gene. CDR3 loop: CASSRSGGPNQPQHF. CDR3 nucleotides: TGTGCCAGCTCACGATCAGGGGGCCCCAATCAGCCCCAGCATTTT.

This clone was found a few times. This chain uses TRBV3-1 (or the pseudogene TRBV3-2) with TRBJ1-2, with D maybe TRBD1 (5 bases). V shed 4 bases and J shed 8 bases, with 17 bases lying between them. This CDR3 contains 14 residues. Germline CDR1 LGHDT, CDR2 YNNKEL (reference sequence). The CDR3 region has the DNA TGTGCCAGCAGCCCCGCAGGGATTAGCTCGGGCTACACCTTC. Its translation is CASSPAGISSGYTF.

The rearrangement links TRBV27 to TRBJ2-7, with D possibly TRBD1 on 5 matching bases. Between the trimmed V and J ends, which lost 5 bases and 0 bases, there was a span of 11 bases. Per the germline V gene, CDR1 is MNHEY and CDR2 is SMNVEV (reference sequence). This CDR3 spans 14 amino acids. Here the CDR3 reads CASSPNRFSYEQYF. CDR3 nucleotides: TGTGCCAGCAGTCCGAACAGGTTCTCCTACGAGCAGTACTTC.

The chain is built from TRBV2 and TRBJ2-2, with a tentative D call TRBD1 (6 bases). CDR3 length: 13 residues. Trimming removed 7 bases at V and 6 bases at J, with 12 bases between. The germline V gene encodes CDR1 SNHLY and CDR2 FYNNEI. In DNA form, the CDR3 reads TGTGCCAGCATGATACAGGGCGCCGGGGAGCTGTTTTTT. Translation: CASMIQGAGELFF.

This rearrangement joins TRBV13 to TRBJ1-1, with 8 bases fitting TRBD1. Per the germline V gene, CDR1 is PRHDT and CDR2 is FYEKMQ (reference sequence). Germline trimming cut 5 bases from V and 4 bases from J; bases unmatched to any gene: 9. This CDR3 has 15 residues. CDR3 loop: CASSGRQGALTEAFF. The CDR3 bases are TGTGCCAGCAGCGGTCGGCAGGGGGCGCTCACTGAAGCTTTCTTT.

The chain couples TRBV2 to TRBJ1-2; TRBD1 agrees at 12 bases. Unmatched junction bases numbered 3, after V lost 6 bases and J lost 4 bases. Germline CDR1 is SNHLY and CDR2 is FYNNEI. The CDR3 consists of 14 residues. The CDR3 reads CASRRGQGAYGYTF. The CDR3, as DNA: TGTGCCAGCAGAAGGGGACAGGGGGCCTATGGCTACACCTTC.

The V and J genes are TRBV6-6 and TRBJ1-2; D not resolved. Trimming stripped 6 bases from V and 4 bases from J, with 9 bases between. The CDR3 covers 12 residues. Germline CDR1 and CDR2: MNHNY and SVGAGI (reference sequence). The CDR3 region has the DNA TGTGCCAGCAGCGAACCGGGCTATGGCTACACCTTC. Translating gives CASSEPGYGYTF.

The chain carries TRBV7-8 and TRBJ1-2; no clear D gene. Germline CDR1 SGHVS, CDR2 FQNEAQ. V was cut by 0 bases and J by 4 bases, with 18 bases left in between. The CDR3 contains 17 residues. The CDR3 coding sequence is TGTGCCAGCAGCTTAGCGTCCGGGTCATTCTCCCCCTATGGCTACACCTTC. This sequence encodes CASSLASGSFSPYGYTF.

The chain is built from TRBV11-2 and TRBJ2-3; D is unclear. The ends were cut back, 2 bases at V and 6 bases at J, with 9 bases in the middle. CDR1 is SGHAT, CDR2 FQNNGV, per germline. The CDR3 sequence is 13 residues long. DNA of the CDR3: TGTGCCAGCAGCTTAAATATCCCGGATACGCAGTATTTT. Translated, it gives CASSLNIPDTQYF.

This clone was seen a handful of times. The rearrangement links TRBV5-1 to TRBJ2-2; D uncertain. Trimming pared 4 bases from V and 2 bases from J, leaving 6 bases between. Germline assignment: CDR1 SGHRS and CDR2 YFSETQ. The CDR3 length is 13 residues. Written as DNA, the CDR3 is TGCGCCAGCAGCCAGACTAACACCGGGGAGCTGTTTTTT. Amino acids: CASSQTNTGELFF.

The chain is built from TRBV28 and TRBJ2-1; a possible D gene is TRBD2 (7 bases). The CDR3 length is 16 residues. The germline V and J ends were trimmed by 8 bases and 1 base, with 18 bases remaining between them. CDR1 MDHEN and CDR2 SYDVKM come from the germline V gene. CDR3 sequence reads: CASLSGGQSSYNEQFF. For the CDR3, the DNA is TGTGCCAGCCTCTCGGGGGGACAATCTTCCTACAATGAGCAGTTCTTC.

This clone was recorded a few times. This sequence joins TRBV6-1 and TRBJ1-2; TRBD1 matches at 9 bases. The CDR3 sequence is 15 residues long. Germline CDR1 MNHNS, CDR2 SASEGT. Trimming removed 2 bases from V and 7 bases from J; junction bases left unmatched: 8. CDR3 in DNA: TGTGCCAGCAGTGAACGGGACAGGGCTCGCGGTGGCTACACCTTC. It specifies CASSERDRARGGYTF.

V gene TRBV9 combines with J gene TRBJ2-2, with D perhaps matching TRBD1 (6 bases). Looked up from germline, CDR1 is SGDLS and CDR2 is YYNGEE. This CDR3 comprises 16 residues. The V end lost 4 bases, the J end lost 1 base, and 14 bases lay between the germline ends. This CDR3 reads CASSLQGTMNTGELFF. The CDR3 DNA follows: TGTGCCAGCAGCCTACAAGGGACAATGAACACCGGGGAGCTGTTTTTT.

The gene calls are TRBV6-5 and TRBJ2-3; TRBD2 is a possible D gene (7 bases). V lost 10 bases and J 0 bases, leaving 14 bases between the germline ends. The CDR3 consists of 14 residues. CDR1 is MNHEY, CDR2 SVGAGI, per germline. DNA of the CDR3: TGTGCCATCCCGGGGGGCGGTAGCACAGATACGCAGTATTTT. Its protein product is CAIPGGGSTDTQYF.